The 4 T cell receptor beta chains in this list originate from one sample, sequenced in a study of OX40 agonist ivuxolimab in advanced cancers. Measured with immunoSEQ multiplex PCR; TCRdb has only the in-frame clones, and not every one. The sample contains about 73,000 clones, about nine tenths of which appear only once. Sequences were derived from CD4+ or CD8+ T cells sorted from blood, sampled in a trial of the OX40 agonist ivuxolimab. All receptors derive from an adult with an advanced solid tumor such as melanoma, head and neck, liver or kidney cancer.

The chain carries TRBV5-1 and TRBJ1-5; D unresolved. Trimming removed 1 base at V and 2 bases at J, with 10 bases between. The CDR3 contains 15 residues. Germline CDR1 SGHRS, CDR2 YFSETQ. The CDR3 sequence: CASSLYGIGNQPQHF. CDR3 bases: TGCGCCAGCAGCTTGTATGGTATTGGCAATCAGCCCCAGCATTTT. Using reference TRBV5-1 and TRBJ1-5 for the parts outside the CDR3, the full variable domain is KAGVTQTPRYLIKTRGQQVTLSCSPISGHRSVSWYQQTPGQGLQFLFEYFSETQRNKGNFPGRFSGRQFSNSRSEMNVSTLELGDSALYLCASSLYGIGNQPQHFGDGTRLSIL.

The table lists this clone with a few counts. The chain uses TRBV4-2 and TRBJ2-7; perhaps TRBD2 as D (6 bases). This CDR3 has 14 amino acids. CDR1 is LGHNA, CDR2 YNFKEQ, per germline. V lost 1 base, J lost 4 bases, and 11 bases lay in between. This CDR3 reads CASSQGGLPYEQYF. Written as DNA, the CDR3 is TGTGCCAGCAGCCAAGGGGGACTCCCTTACGAGCAGTACTTC.

V gene TRBV4-2 combines with J gene TRBJ2-5; possibly TRBD2 for D (6 bases). V was pared by 1 base and J by 2 bases, with 8 bases between. Germline-derived CDR1 and CDR2 are LGHNA and YNFKEQ. This CDR3 region has 14 residues. The CDR3 coding sequence is TGTGCCAGCAGCCAAGCCGGGGGTCAAGAGACCCAGTACTTC. Protein: CASSQAGGQETQYF.

This sequence joins TRBV29-1 and TRBJ2-3; the D is unclear. The CDR3 is 10 residues long. Germline V gives CDR1 SQVTM, CDR2 ANQGSEA. Trimming cost V 7 bases and J 9 bases, with 11 bases left between them. The CDR3 spells CSALRLTQYF. CDR3 nucleotide sequence: TGCAGCGCTCTGAGGTTGACGCAGTATTTT.